Listed below are T cell receptor beta chains from one sample, sequenced in a study of T-cell reconstitution after alpha-beta-depleted transplantation in children. Each CDR3 protein gets one entry after TCRdb re-called the PCR reads with MiXCR. The sample shows hundreds of thousands of distinct CDR3 sequences, approximately 10% of them seen only once. The sample here was peripheral blood, taken 180 days after TCRalphabeta/CD19-depleted stem cell transplant. The source of these receptors is a male patient aged 2 to 9 who had a stem cell transplant for chronic granulomatous disease, so the T cells may come from the graft donor. Both conserved end residues are part of each CDR3. The D gene is left open where the match is weak. Some rows have no size entry. The others give once, few or many, or a class for an expanded clone.

TRBD2	TRBV10-3	many	TRBJ2-1	CAISTTSGQSYNEQFF	TGTGCCATCAGTACCACTAGCGGCCAAAGCTACAATGAGCAGTTCTTC
NA	TRBV24-1	many	TRBJ2-5	CATSEEDFKETQYF	TGTGCCACCAGTGAGGAGGATTTCAAAGAGACCCAGTACTTC
NA	TRBV18	NA	TRBJ1-1	CASSRQWDGESEAFF	TGTGCCAGCTCACGACAATGGGACGGCGAAAGTGAAGCTTTCTTT
NA	TRBV20-1	few	TRBJ2-7	CSASTLGRLAGYEQYF	TGCAGTGCTTCCACCCTTGGTCGTTTGGCGGGCTACGAGCAGTACTTC
TRBD1	TRBV7-6	many	TRBJ2-7	CASSPRTGVYEQYF	TGTGCCAGCAGCCCTCGGACAGGGGTCTACGAGCAGTACTTC
NA	TRBV10-2	many	TRBJ2-1	CASGFGGAVNEQFF	TGCGCCAGCGGCTTCGGGGGTGCGGTAAATGAGCAGTTCTTC
NA	TRBV29-1	many	TRBJ1-1	CSVETQNTEAFF	TGCAGCGTTGAAACTCAGAACACTGAAGCTTTCTTT
NA	TRBV5-5	many	TRBJ1-2	CASSLGGPGNYGYTF	TGTGCCAGCAGCTTGGGGGGACCAGGGAACTATGGCTACACCTTC
TRBD2	TRBV7-9	NA	TRBJ2-7	CASSLSGGAPNEQYF	TGTGCCAGCAGCTTAAGCGGGGGGGCCCCCAACGAGCAGTACTTC
NA	TRBV7-2	many	TRBJ2-5	CASSKNGARETQYF	TGTGCCAGCAGCAAGAACGGGGCCCGAGAGACCCAGTACTTC
NA	TRBV12-3/TRBV12-4	many	TRBJ2-1	CASSTENGYNEQFF	TGTGCCAGCAGCACCGAAAACGGGTACAATGAGCAGTTCTTC
TRBD2	TRBV3-1	NA	TRBJ2-1	CASSQVASGRALDEQFF	TGTGCCAGCAGCCAAGTTGCTAGCGGGAGGGCCTTGGATGAGCAGTTCTTC
TRBD2	TRBV7-3	many	TRBJ2-1	CASSKTSGSGYNEQFF	TGTGCCAGCAGCAAGACTAGCGGGAGTGGCTACAATGAGCAGTTCTTC
TRBD1	TRBV6-2/TRBV6-3	many	TRBJ2-1	CASHDPQGQGYNEQFF	TGTGCCAGCCACGATCCCCAGGGACAGGGCTACAATGAGCAGTTCTTC
TRBD2	TRBV5-5	many	TRBJ2-1	CASSFNPSGPEQFF	TGTGCCAGCAGCTTTAATCCTAGCGGGCCCGAGCAGTTCTTC
TRBD1	TRBV5-5	many	TRBJ2-7	CASSLTGTDYEQYF	TGTGCCAGCAGCTTAACCGGGACAGACTACGAGCAGTACTTC
NA	TRBV5-1	many	TRBJ1-2	CASSPKGSGYTF	TGCGCCAGCAGCCCGAAAGGGTCTGGCTACACCTTC
TRBD1	TRBV12-3/TRBV12-4	many	TRBJ1-5	CASSPGQYSNQPQHF	TGTGCCAGCAGTCCGGGACAGTATAGCAATCAGCCCCAGCATTTT
NA	TRBV7-7	many	TRBJ2-2	CASSDRAHTGELFF	TGTGCTAGCAGCGACAGAGCCCACACCGGGGAGCTGTTTTTT
NA	TRBV19	NA	TRBJ2-1	CASSIRQGVGGPYNEQFF	TGTGCCAGTAGTATTCGACAGGGAGTCGGGGGCCCCTACAATGAGCAGTTCTTC
NA	TRBV29-1	many	TRBJ2-7	CSVEDEEGARKQYF	TGCAGCGTTGAAGATGAGGAAGGGGCCAGAAAGCAGTACTTC
NA	TRBV12-3/TRBV12-4	many	TRBJ2-5	CASSSTRDNQETQYF	TGTGCCAGCAGTTCAACCCGGGACAACCAAGAGACCCAGTACTTC
TRBD1	TRBV5-1	many	TRBJ2-2	CASSTPTGRAGELFF	TGCGCCAGCAGCACTCCGACAGGGAGAGCCGGGGAGCTGTTTTTT
TRBD2	TRBV11-2	many	TRBJ2-3	CASSLRLTWRGDLETQYF	TGTGCCAGCAGCTTACGGCTGACTTGGCGGGGGGACCTCGAGACGCAGTATTTT
TRBD2	TRBV5-1	many	TRBJ2-1	CASSLELADYNEQFF	TGCGCCAGCAGCTTGGAACTAGCGGACTACAATGAGCAGTTCTTC
TRBD1	TRBV20-1	many	TRBJ1-2	CSADDRAGGGYTF	TGCAGTGCTGACGACAGGGCGGGGGGTGGCTACACCTTC
TRBD2	TRBV13	many	TRBJ2-3	CASSYVDLAGGPWGTDTQYF	TGTGCCAGCAGCTACGTCGATTTAGCGGGAGGGCCCTGGGGCACAGATACGCAGTATTTT